This T cell receptor beta chain emerged from a study of cytomegalovirus exposure and HLA in healthy donors (dated by TCRdb to about 2017). With regard to the full study: According to a later analysis, the 120 or so validation repertoires were produced on the same platform as the 700 or so repertoires of the first cohort. The study aimed to test whether signatures of past pathogen exposure could be identified by cataloging public T cell receptors. Besides the first cohort of roughly 700 subjects, a separate validation cohort made up of roughly 120 different subjects was used. To predict cytomegalovirus infection status, the study combined high-throughput TCR immunosequencing, statistical association of individual TCRs with disease status, and machine learning. What the research found in general, with its limitations: Three of the identified cytomegalovirus-associated TCR beta chains were confirmed in vitro to be specific for cytomegalovirus antigens. Cytomegalovirus status was reported to be diagnosed by the classifier with high specificity and sensitivity in both the original and validation cohorts. Subsequent analysis determined that TCRs grouped into clusters in the first cohort also showed a tendency toward co-occurrence across the 120 validation repertoires, and roughly 94% of cluster scores exceeded 0. It was suggested by the authors that the approach could potentially be generalized to other disease states and immunological phenotypes. A later analysis lacked HLA typing for the validation cohort, so it scored co-occurrence in that cohort across all 120 repertoires. While some public TCRs were present in many individuals, most TCR sequences turned up only very rarely across donors. The study listed 150 to 200 TCR beta chains as associated with cytomegalovirus.

The donors were included in the validation cohort of 90 to 150 subjects, a group kept apart from the roughly 670-subject first cohort. For this clone: There is no known antigen for this receptor. The input lacks base qualities; no much larger clone sits a single base away.

Receptor libraries were prepared by the immunoSEQ multiplex PCR assay. The source study handled its data this way. To diagnose cytomegalovirus status from the catalog of TCR beta chain sequences, a statistical classification framework was built. Not all clones reach the TCRdb copy of this immuneACCESS table, which keeps in-frame sequences only. Checked studies attribute under half of the gap to unresolved V genes and leave the rest unexplained. V, J and clone size are those of that table, while D and trimming were read from the DNA. The sample table shows around 150,000 clones, and about 89% are seen once. The ten most abundant clones make up 3% of the sample. From V the trimming removes 5 bases and from J it removes 3 bases, while the gene matches leave 2 bases of the junction unaccounted for. From the cysteine up to the phenylalanine, the CDR3 has a length of 13 residues. The entry retains the CDR3 DNA only, 39 bases that are in frame from base 1. The germline V gene supplies CDR1 KGHSH and CDR2 LQKENI.

Sequencing was performed on PBMCs. This clonotype was sampled from a woman aged 18-35 years in good health and CMV-seropositive. Recombination linked TRBV18 to TRBJ2-7; 9 bases in the junction line up with TRBD1. CDR3 loop: CASSSTGGYEQYF. The DNA reads TGTGCCAGCTCATCGACAGGGGGCTACGAGCAGTACTTC.